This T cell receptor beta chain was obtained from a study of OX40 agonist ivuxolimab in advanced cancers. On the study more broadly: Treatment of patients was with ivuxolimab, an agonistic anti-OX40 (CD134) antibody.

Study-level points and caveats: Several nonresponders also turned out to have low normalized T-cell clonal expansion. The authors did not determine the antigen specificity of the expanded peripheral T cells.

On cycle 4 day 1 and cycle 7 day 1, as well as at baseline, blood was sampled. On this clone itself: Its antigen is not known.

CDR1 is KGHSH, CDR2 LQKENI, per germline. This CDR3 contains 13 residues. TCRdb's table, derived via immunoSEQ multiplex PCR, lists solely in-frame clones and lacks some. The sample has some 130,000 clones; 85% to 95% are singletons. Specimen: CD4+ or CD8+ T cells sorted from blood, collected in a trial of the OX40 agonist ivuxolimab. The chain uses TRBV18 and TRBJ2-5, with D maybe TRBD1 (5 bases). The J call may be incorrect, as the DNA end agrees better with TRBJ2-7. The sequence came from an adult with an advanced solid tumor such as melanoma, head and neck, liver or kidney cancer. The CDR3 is CATPVRDVCEQYF. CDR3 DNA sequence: TGTGCCACCCCCGTCAGGGATGTGTGCGAGCAGTACTTC.